This T cell receptor (beta chain) was recorded in a study of shared clonotypes between healthy human individuals. Study summary: Sampling drew on donors who were a couple of women and a few men aged 18 to 49. Findings of the study overall: The sole specimen, blood, was sampled, and tissue repertoires likely differ.

The method was immunoSEQ multiplex PCR; TCRdb's version includes in-frame clones alone and lacks a portion of them. Of 950,000 to 1,100,000 clones in the sample, around 78% were seen once. In the case of this clone: The antigen is undetermined.

The CDR3 consists of 13 residues. CDR1 is MNHNS, CDR2 SASEGT, per germline. V was clipped by 8 bases and J by 1 base, with 8 bases between them. A split of CD4+ cells into CD45RA+ naive and CD45RA-negative memory subsets was performed. The sequenced sample consisted of memory CD4+ T cells from PBMCs. Subset denoted: CD45RA-negative fraction. The rearrangement joins TRBV6-1 to TRBJ2-2, with D maybe TRBD2 (6 bases). The TCR was taken from a man aged 18 to 29 in good health. Some clones in this sample may be carry-over from other donors' samples. The CDR3 DNA is TGTGCCAGCCTCGGGGGGAACACCGGGGAGCTGTTTTTT. Residues: CASLGGNTGELFF.